The sequence of this TCR beta chain was determined in a study of CD8+ T cells in alopecia areata. Notes on the study in general: Scalp data also include sequences from resident alphabeta T cells of normal skin.

As to this clone: Antigen unknown.

Described treatment: oral pan-JAK inhibitor, 5-10 mg twice daily. Once RNA had been extracted, it was reverse transcribed into cDNA to act as the sequencing template. Clones were read by immunoSEQ multiplex PCR, and TCRdb kept only the in-frame ones, dropping some. The table has some 170,000 clones, 58% seen once. The CDR3 has 15 residues. Per germline, CDR1 SNHLY and CDR2 FYNNEI. The V end was cut by 3 bases, the J end by 0 bases, with 12 bases between. The chain joins TRBV2 to TRBJ2-7; D gene ambiguous. Sequenced here: CD4+ T cells sorted from blood, sampled at approximately week 61, from a patient treated with tofacitinib. This clonotype was obtained from a human donor with alopecia areata. The CDR3: CASSERTFPSYEQYF. CDR3 DNA sequence: TGTGCCAGCAGTGAGAGGACCTTTCCCTCCTACGAGCAGTACTTC.